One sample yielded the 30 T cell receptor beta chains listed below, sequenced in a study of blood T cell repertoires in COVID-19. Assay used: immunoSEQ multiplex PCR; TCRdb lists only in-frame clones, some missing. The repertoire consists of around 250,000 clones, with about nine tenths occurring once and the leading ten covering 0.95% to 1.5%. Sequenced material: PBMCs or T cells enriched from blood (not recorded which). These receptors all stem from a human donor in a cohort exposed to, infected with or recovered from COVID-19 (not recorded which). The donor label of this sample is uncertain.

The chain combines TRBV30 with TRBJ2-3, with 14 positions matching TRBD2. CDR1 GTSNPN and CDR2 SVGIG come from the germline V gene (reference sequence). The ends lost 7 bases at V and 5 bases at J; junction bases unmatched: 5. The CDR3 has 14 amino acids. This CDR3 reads CAYGLAGGQDTQYF. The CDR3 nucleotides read TGTGCCTATGGACTAGCGGGGGGTCAAGATACGCAGTATTTT.

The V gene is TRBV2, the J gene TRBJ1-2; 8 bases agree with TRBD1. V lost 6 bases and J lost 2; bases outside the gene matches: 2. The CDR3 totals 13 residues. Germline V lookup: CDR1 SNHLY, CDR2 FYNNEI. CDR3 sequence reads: CASRTGENYGYTF. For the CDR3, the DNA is TGTGCCAGCAGGACAGGGGAGAACTATGGCTACACCTTC.

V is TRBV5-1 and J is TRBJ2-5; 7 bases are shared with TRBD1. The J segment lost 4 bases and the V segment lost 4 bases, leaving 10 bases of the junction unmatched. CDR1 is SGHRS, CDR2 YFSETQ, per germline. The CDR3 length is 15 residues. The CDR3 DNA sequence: TGCGCCAGCAGCCAGGGTGAGGGGGCAGGAGAGACCCAGTACTTC. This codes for CASSQGEGAGETQYF.

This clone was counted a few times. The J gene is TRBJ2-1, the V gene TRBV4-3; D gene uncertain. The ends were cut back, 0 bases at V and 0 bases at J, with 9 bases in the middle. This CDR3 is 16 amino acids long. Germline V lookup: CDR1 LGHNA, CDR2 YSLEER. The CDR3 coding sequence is TGCGCCAGCAGCCAAGACCCGGAGAGCTCCTACAATGAGCAGTTCTTC. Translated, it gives CASSQDPESSYNEQFF.

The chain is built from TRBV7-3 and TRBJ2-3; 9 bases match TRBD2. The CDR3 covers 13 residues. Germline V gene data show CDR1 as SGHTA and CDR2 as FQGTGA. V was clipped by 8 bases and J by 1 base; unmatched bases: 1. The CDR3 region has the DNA TGTGCCAGCGCTAGCGGGGGCACAGATACGCAGTATTTT. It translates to CASASGGTDTQYF.

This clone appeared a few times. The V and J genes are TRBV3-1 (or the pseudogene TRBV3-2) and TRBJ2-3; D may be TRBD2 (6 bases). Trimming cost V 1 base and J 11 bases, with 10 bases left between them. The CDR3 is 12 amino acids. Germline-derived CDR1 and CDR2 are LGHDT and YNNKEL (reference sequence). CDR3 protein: CASSQAGRGQYF. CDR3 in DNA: TGTGCCAGCAGCCAAGCTGGGCGGGGGCAGTATTTT.

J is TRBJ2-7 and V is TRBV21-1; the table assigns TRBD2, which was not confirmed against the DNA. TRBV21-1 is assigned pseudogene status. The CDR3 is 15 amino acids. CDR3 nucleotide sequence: TGTGCCAGCACATGGGGGGGGTGGAATCCCTACGAGCAGTACTTC. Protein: CASTWGGWNPYEQYF.

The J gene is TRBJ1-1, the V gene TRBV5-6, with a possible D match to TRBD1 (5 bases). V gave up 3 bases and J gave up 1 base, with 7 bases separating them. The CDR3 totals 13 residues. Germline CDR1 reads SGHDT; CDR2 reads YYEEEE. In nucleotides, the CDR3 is TGTGCCAGCAGCTATGGGGCGAACACTGAAGCTTTCTTT. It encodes CASSYGANTEAFF.

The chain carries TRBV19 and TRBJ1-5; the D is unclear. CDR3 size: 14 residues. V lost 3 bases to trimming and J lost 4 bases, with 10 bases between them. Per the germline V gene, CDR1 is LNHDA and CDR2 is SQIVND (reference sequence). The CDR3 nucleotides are TGTGCCAGTAGTATTTCTAACGTTAATCAGCCCCAGCATTTT. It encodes CASSISNVNQPQHF.

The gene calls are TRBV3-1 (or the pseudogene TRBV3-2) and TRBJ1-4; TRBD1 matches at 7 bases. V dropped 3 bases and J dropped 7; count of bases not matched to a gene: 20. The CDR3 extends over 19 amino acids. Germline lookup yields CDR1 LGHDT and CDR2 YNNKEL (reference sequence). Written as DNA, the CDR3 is TGTGCCAGCAGCCATGGGTCCCCTGAGGGACAGAGATTTCGTGAAAAACTGTTTTTT. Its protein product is CASSHGSPEGQRFREKLFF.

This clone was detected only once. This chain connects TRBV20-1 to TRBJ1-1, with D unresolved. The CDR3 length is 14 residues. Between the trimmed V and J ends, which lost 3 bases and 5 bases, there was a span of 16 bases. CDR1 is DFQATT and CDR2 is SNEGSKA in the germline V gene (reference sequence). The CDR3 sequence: CSASSGQLGTEAFF. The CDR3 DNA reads TGCAGTGCTAGTAGCGGCCAACTAGGTACTGAAGCTTTCTTT.

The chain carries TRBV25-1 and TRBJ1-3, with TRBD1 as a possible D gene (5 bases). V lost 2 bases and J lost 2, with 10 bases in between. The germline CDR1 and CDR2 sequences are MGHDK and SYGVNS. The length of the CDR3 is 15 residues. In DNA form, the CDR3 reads TGTGCCAGCAGTGAACAGGGTAGCACTGGAAACACCATATATTTT. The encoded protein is CASSEQGSTGNTIYF.

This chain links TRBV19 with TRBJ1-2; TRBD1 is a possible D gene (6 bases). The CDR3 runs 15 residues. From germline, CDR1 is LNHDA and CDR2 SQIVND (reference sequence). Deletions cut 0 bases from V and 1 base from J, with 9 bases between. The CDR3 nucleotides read TGTGCCAGTAGTATAGATACAGGGATTAACTATGGCTACACCTTC. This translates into CASSIDTGINYGYTF.

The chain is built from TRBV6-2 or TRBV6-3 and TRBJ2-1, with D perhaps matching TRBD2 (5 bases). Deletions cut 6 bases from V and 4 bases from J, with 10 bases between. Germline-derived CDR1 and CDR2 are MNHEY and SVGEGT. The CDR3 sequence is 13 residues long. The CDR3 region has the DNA TGTGCCAGCAGCCTAGCAGAGTACAATGAGCAGTTCTTC. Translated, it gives CASSLAEYNEQFF.

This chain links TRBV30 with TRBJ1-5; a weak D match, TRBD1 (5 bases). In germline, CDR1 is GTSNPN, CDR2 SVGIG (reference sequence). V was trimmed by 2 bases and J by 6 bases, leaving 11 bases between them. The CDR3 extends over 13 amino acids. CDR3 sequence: CAWSFGALQPQHF. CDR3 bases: TGTGCCTGGAGTTTTGGGGCTCTTCAGCCCCAGCATTTT.

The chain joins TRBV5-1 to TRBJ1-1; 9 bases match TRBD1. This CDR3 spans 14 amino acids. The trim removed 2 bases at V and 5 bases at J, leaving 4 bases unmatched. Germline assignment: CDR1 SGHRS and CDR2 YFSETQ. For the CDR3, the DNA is TGCGCCAGCAGCTTACAGGGGGCTGGTACTGAAGCTTTCTTT. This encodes CASSLQGAGTEAFF.

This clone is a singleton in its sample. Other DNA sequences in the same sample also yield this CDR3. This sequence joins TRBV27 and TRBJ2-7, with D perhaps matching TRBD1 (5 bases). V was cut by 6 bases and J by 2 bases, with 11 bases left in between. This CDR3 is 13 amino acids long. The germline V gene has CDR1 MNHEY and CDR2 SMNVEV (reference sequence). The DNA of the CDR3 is TGTGCCAGCAGCTTGACAGAAACCTACGAGCAGTACTTC. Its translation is CASSLTETYEQYF.

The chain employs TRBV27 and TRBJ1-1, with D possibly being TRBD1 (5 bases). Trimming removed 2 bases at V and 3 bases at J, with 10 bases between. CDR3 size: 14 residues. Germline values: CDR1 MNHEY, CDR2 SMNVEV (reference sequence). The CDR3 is CASSLKAGHTEAFF. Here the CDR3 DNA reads TGTGCCAGCAGTTTAAAAGCGGGGCACACTGAAGCTTTCTTT.

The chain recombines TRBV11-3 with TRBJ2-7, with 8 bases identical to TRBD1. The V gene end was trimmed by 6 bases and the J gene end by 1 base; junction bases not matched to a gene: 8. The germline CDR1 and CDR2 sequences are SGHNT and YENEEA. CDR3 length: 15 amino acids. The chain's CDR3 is CASSPGTGPSYEQYF. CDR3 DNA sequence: TGTGCCAGCAGTCCCGGGACAGGCCCGTCCTACGAGCAGTACTTC.

CDR3 in amino acids: CASSLGSRGEGWYGYTF. In nucleotides, the CDR3 is TGTGCCAGCAGCTTGGGTTCGAGAGGGGAGGGTTGGTATGGCTACACCTTC. V usage is TRBV5-4 and J usage is TRBJ1-2; weak D call: TRBD1 (5 bases). Trimming removed 0 bases at V and 5 bases at J, with 20 bases between. The germline V gene has CDR1 SGHNT and CDR2 YYREEE (reference sequence). This CDR3 region has 17 residues.

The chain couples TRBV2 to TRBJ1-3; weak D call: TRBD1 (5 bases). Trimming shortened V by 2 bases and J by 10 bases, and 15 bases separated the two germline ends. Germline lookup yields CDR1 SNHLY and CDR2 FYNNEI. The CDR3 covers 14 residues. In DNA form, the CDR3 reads TGTGCCAGCAGTGAAACAGGTGACAGCGGGACCATATATTTT. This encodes CASSETGDSGTIYF.

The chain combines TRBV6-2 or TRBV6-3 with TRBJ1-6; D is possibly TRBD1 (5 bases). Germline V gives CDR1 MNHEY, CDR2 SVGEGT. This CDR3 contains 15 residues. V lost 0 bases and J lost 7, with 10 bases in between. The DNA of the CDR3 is TGTGCCAGCAGTTACTCAGGGGCGCGGAATTCACCCCTCCACTTT. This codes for CASSYSGARNSPLHF.

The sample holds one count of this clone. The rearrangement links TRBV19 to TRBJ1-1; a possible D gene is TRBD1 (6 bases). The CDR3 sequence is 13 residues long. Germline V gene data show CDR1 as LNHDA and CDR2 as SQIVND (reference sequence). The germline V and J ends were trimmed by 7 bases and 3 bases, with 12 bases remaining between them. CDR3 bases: TGTGCCAGTAAGCTTCACAGGGACACTGAAGCTTTCTTT. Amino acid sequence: CASKLHRDTEAFF.

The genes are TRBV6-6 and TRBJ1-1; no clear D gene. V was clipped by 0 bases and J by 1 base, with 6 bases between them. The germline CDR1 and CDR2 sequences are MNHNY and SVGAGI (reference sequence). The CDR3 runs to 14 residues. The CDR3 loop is CASSYSRGNTEAFF. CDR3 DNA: TGTGCCAGCAGTTACTCGCGCGGGAACACTGAAGCTTTCTTT.

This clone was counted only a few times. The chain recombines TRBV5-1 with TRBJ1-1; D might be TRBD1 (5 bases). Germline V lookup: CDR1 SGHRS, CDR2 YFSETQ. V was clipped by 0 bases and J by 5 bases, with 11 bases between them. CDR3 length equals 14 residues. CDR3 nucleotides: TGCGCCAGCAGCTTGGTCGGGGGAGGGACTGAAGCTTTCTTT. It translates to CASSLVGGGTEAFF.

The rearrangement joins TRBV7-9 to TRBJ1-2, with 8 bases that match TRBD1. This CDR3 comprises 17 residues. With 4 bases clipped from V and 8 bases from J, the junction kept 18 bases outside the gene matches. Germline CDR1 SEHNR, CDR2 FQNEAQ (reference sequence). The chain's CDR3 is CASSSMDRDPLGWGYTF. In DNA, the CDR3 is TGTGCCAGCAGCTCGATGGACAGGGATCCGTTGGGGTGGGGCTACACCTTC.

Written as DNA, the CDR3 is TGTGCCAGCAGTTACTCCGGGACTGTTCATTATGGCTACACCTTC. Translation: CASSYSGTVHYGYTF. The J gene is TRBJ1-2, the V gene TRBV6-5, with D maybe TRBD1 (5 bases). Germline loops: CDR1 MNHEY, CDR2 SVGAGI. The CDR3 spans 15 residues. V was cut by 0 bases and J by 5 bases, with 13 bases left in between.

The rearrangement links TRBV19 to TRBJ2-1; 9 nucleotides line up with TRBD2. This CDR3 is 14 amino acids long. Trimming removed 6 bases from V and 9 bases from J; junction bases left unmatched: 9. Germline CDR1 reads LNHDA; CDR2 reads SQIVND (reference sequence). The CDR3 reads CASRLAGGDFEQFF. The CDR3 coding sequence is TGTGCCAGTAGGCTGGCGGGGGGGGATTTTGAGCAGTTCTTC.

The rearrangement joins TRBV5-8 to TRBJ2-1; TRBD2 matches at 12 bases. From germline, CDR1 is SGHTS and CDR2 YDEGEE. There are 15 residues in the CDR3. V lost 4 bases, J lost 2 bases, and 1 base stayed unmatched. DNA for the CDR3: TGTGCCAGCAGCCGACTAGCGGGGGCCTACAATGAGCAGTTCTTC. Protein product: CASSRLAGAYNEQFF.

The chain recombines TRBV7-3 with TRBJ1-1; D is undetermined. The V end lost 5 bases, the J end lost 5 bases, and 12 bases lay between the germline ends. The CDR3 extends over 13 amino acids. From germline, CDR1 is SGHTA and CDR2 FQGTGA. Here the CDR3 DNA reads TGTGCCAGCAGCCGGGCGGGTGGGACTGAAGCTTTCTTT. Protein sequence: CASSRAGGTEAFF.